These 19 T cell receptor beta chains were all obtained from the same sample, sequenced in a study of T cell changes during pregnancy in multiple sclerosis (dated by TCRdb to between 2018 and 2021). Library creation used the immunoSEQ multiplex PCR assay. Held by TCRdb, this immuneACCESS table contains in-frame sequences only and omits some clones. Under half of the omission traces to an unresolved V gene where checked; the cause of the rest is unknown. Here the sample has about 92,000 clones; about 93% occur a single time. Jointly, the top ten make up 4.3% of the sample. The starting material was peripheral blood, obtained in the first trimester of pregnancy. Every receptor here comes from a female donor with multiple sclerosis, enrolled in a pregnancy study.

Written as DNA, the CDR3 is TGTGCCAGCACGGGACAGGCCTTTATTAGGAACACCTTC. This translates into CASTGQAFIRNTF. V usage is TRBV6-1 and J usage is TRBJ1-2, with 8 bases fitting TRBD1. CDR3 length: 13 amino acids. CDR1 MNHNS and CDR2 SASEGT come from the germline V gene. With 7 bases clipped from V and 12 bases from J, the junction kept 13 bases outside the gene matches.

The rearrangement links TRBV11-2 to TRBJ2-7; weak D call: TRBD1 (5 bases). V was pared by 1 base and J by 3 bases, with 13 bases between. Germline V gene data show CDR1 as SGHAT and CDR2 as FQNNGV. CDR3 length equals 15 residues. CDR3 loop: CASSLGAGINYEQYF. DNA of the CDR3: TGTGCCAGCAGCTTAGGGGCAGGGATCAACTACGAGCAGTACTTC. Full variable domain (rest looked up from reference TRBV11-2 and TRBJ2-7): EAGVAQSPRYKIIEKRQSVAFWCNPISGHATLYWYQQILGQGPKLLIQFQNNGVVDDSQLPKDRFSAERLKGVDSTLKIQPAKLEDSAVYLCASSLGAGINYEQYFGPGTRLTVT.

The chain uses TRBV7-9 and TRBJ1-6; no reliable D call. The germline V gene encodes CDR1 SEHNR and CDR2 FQNEAQ (reference sequence). Trimming cost V 5 bases and J 6 bases, with 14 bases left between them. The CDR3 contains 15 residues. The CDR3 bases are TGTGCCAGCAGCGCGACATCTGCGGGTAATTCACCCCTCCACTTT. Translating it yields CASSATSAGNSPLHF.

Only a few counts were recorded for this clone. The gene calls are TRBV4-2 and TRBJ2-2, with 9 bases aligning to TRBD2. J gave up 4 bases and V 6 bases, and 9 bases lay outside the gene matches. Looked up from germline, CDR1 is LGHNA and CDR2 is YNFKEQ. The CDR3 extends over 16 amino acids. Here the CDR3 reads CASSNDLAGRTGELFF. CDR3 DNA: TGTGCCAGCAGTAACGATCTAGCGGGGCGCACCGGGGAGCTGTTTTTT.

This chain joins TRBV19 and TRBJ2-7; TRBD2 might be the D (6 bases). The CDR3 totals 13 residues. V was clipped by 2 bases and J by 6 bases, with 11 bases between them. Per the germline V gene, CDR1 is LNHDA and CDR2 is SQIVND (reference sequence). The CDR3 nucleotides are TGTGCCAGTAGTATACGCCGGGGGACCGAGCAGTACTTC. This encodes CASSIRRGTEQYF.

The V gene is TRBV6-6, the J gene TRBJ1-2; possibly TRBD1 for D (6 bases). Germline assignment: CDR1 MNHNY and CDR2 SVGAGI (reference sequence). Trimming left V 2 bases short and J 8 bases short, with 12 bases between. The length of the CDR3 is 13 residues. CDR3 region: CASSYTGKEGYTF. In nucleotides, the CDR3 is TGTGCCAGCAGTTACACAGGGAAAGAGGGCTACACCTTC.

The DNA of the CDR3 is TGCGCCAGCGTCCGACAGGGAATAACTGAAGCTTTCTTT. Its translation is CASVRQGITEAFF. The chain joins TRBV10-1 to TRBJ1-1; 7 positions match TRBD1. Germline V CDR1 and CDR2: WNHNN, SYGVQD (reference sequence). V lost 8 bases, J lost 5 bases, and 8 bases stayed unmatched. The CDR3 is 13 amino acids.

The V call is TRBV5-5, the J call TRBJ1-2; weak D call: TRBD1 (6 bases). V was cut by 4 bases and J by 0 bases, with 10 bases left in between. CDR1 and CDR2 (germline): SGHKS, YYEKEE (reference sequence). This CDR3 is 14 amino acids long. In nucleotides, the CDR3 is TGTGCCAGCAGCAGACAGGCTACTAACTATGGCTACACCTTC. Translated: CASSRQATNYGYTF.

The chain links TRBV30 to TRBJ1-4, with D maybe TRBD1 (6 bases). CDR1 GTSNPN and CDR2 SVGIG come from the germline V gene (reference sequence). V lost 3 bases, J lost 10 bases, and 12 bases lay in between. This CDR3 is built from 12 residues. This chain's CDR3 is CAWRGGDRKLFF. The CDR3 coding sequence is TGTGCCTGGAGAGGGGGGGATCGAAAACTGTTTTTT.

This clone came up a few times. The rearrangement uses TRBV19 and TRBJ1-2; TRBD1 agrees at 7 bases. There are 14 residues in the CDR3. Germline assignment: CDR1 LNHDA and CDR2 SQIVND (reference sequence). V shed 4 bases, J shed 8 bases, and the junction held 10 bases outside the gene matches. For the CDR3, the DNA is TGTGCCAGTAGTACCATCGACAGGGCAGGGGGCTACACCTTC. Translation gives CASSTIDRAGGYTF.

The J gene is TRBJ2-4, the V gene TRBV13; possible D gene TRBD2, 6 bases. The CDR3 is 16 residues long. V was cut by 5 bases and J by 1 base, with 15 bases left in between. The V gene's germline CDR1 is PRHDT and CDR2 FYEKMQ (reference sequence). The CDR3 DNA reads as TGTGCCAGCAGCCCCACGGGAGTGGATGCCAAAAACATTCAGTACTTC. It translates to CASSPTGVDAKNIQYF.

V and J are TRBV5-1 and TRBJ1-4, with a tentative D call TRBD1 (5 bases). The CDR3 covers 15 residues. Germline V gives CDR1 SGHRS, CDR2 YFSETQ. V lost 0 bases, J lost 10 bases, and 16 bases lay in between. The CDR3 sequence: CASSLEVQAVGKLFF. The DNA of the CDR3 is TGCGCCAGCAGCTTGGAGGTACAGGCAGTCGGAAAACTGTTTTTT.

In this sample, this clone turned up once. The V gene is TRBV6-5, the J gene TRBJ1-6; weak D call: TRBD1 (6 bases). The CDR3 has 16 amino acids. Germline CDR1 reads MNHEY; CDR2 reads SVGAGI. Trimming took 4 bases from V and 11 from J, leaving 21 bases between them. CDR3 residues: CASSFLGQTRGAPLHF. DNA for the CDR3: TGTGCCAGCAGTTTTCTCGGACAGACGCGAGGAGCACCCCTCCACTTT.

V gene TRBV18 combines with J gene TRBJ1-1; 9 bases are shared with TRBD1. Trimming at V came to 1 base and at J to 0 bases, leaving 0 bases not matched to a gene. The CDR3 is 15 residues long. Per germline, CDR1 KGHSH and CDR2 LQKENI. Written as DNA, the CDR3 is TGTGCCAGCTCACCACGGGACAGGGTGAACACTGAAGCTTTCTTT. It specifies CASSPRDRVNTEAFF.

J is TRBJ1-2 and V is TRBV25-1; 8 bases are a match to TRBD1. V lost 2 bases to trimming and J lost 4 bases; unmatched junction nucleotides: 12. This CDR3 region has 17 residues. CDR1 and CDR2 from the germline V gene are MGHDK and SYGVNS. CDR3 region: CASSETFGQGTGYGYTF. The CDR3 DNA follows: TGTGCCAGCAGTGAAACCTTTGGACAGGGTACAGGCTATGGCTACACCTTC.

The V and J genes are TRBV19 and TRBJ1-4; D is possibly TRBD1 (5 bases). From germline, CDR1 is LNHDA and CDR2 SQIVND (reference sequence). Trimming took 5 bases from V and 0 from J, leaving 22 bases between them. CDR3 size: 19 residues. The CDR3: CASSPSGRVGLATNEKLFF. Written as DNA, the CDR3 is TGTGCCAGTAGTCCATCAGGGAGGGTGGGCCTCGCAACTAATGAAAAACTGTTTTTT.

The V call is TRBV19, the J call TRBJ2-7; 8 nucleotides line up with TRBD1. The germline CDR1 and CDR2 sequences are LNHDA and SQIVND (reference sequence). V lost 9 bases, J lost 4 bases, and 11 bases stayed unmatched. The CDR3 loop spans 14 amino acids. CDR3 sequence: CASAPGTGLYEQYF. CDR3 coding DNA: TGTGCCAGCGCACCCGGGACAGGACTTTACGAGCAGTACTTC. Together with reference TRBV19 and TRBJ2-7, the CDR3 gives the full variable domain: DGGITQSPKYLFRKEGQNVTLSCEQNLNHDAMYWYRQDPGQGLRLIYYSQIVNDFQKGDIAEGYSVSREKKESFPLTVTSAQKNPTAFYLCASAPGTGLYEQYFGPGTRLTVT.

The J gene is TRBJ1-4, the V gene TRBV7-9, with TRBD1 identical over 7 bases. Germline V gives CDR1 SEHNR, CDR2 FQNEAQ (reference sequence). This CDR3 has 17 residues. Trimming removed 6 bases from V and 3 bases from J; junction bases left unmatched: 13. The CDR3 DNA reads as TGTGCCAGCAGTCTAGGGACAGCGACTCGGGCTAATGAAAAACTGTTTTTT. Protein product: CASSLGTATRANEKLFF. The whole variable domain, filled in from reference TRBV7-9 and TRBJ1-4, reads DTGVSQNPRHKITKRGQNVTFRCDPISEHNRLYWYRQTLGQGPEFLTYFQNEAQLEKSRLLSDRFSAERPKGSFSTLEIQRTEQGDSAMYLCASSLGTATRANEKLFFGSGTQLSVL.

The chain joins TRBV5-1 to TRBJ2-3; 9 bases agree with TRBD2. CDR1 is SGHRS and CDR2 is YFSETQ in the germline V gene. With 2 bases clipped from V and 2 bases from J, the junction kept 6 bases outside the gene matches. The CDR3 consists of 16 residues. The CDR3 protein is CASSFLAGDLTDTQYF. For the CDR3, the DNA is TGCGCCAGCAGCTTCTTAGCGGGGGATCTCACAGATACGCAGTATTTT.